These 29 T cell receptor beta chains came from one sample sequenced in a study of blood T cell repertoires in COVID-19. The protocol was immunoSEQ multiplex PCR, while the TCRdb copy is restricted to in-frame clones and leaves out a portion. Of about 210,000 clones detected, approximately 85% appear once; the ten largest clones hold roughly 8%. The sample was peripheral blood. The source of these receptors is a woman between 45 and 60 years old with active or convalescent COVID-19.

This chain uses TRBV5-1 with TRBJ2-3, with D hard to call. V was trimmed by 0 bases and J by 3 bases, leaving 8 bases between them. Germline lookup yields CDR1 SGHRS and CDR2 YFSETQ. CDR3 length equals 14 residues. CDR3: CASSLVGRTDTQYF. The CDR3, as DNA: TGCGCCAGCAGCTTGGTGGGCCGAACAGATACGCAGTATTTT. Full variable domain (outside the CDR3, taken from reference TRBV5-1 and TRBJ2-3): KAGVTQTPRYLIKTRGQQVTLSCSPISGHRSVSWYQQTPGQGLQFLFEYFSETQRNKGNFPGRFSGRQFSNSRSEMNVSTLELGDSALYLCASSLVGRTDTQYFGPGTRLTVL.

The chain joins TRBV5-1 to TRBJ2-1; TRBD2 aligns across 8 bases. The CDR3 has 13 amino acids. Trimming took 4 bases from V and 8 from J; bases not matched to a gene: 5. Germline CDR1 SGHRS, CDR2 YFSETQ. In nucleotides, the CDR3 is TGCGCCAGCAGCGCGGGGGGCAGCGATGAGCAGTTCTTC. This gives the protein CASSAGGSDEQFF.

This chain uses TRBV6-4 with TRBJ1-5; the D is unclear. The germline V gene has CDR1 MRHNA and CDR2 SNTAGT. The CDR3 totals 14 residues. V lost 3 bases, J lost 0 bases, and 6 bases lay in between. The CDR3 nucleotides read TGTGCCAGCAGTGATTCCTATAGCAATCAGCCCCAGCATTTT. This codes for CASSDSYSNQPQHF.

The V call is TRBV7-2, the J call TRBJ1-3, with 7 bases aligning to TRBD1. In germline, CDR1 is SGHTA, CDR2 FQGNSA. The trim removed 6 bases at V and 4 bases at J, leaving 3 bases unmatched. The CDR3 is 13 amino acids. CDR3 sequence: CASSLDRGNTIYF. Written as DNA, the CDR3 is TGTGCCAGCAGTTTGGACAGGGGAAACACCATATATTTT.

The gene calls are TRBV2 and TRBJ2-3, with TRBD2 identical over 10 bases. Germline CDR1 reads SNHLY; CDR2 reads FYNNEI. The CDR3 is 13 amino acids. V gave up 6 bases and J gave up 8 bases; unmatched junction bases: 5. The CDR3 DNA reads as TGTGCCAGCAGGAAGCGGGAGGGAGGTACGCAGTATTTT. Translation gives CASRKREGGTQYF. The full variable domain, completed using reference TRBV2 and TRBJ2-3, is EPEVTQTPSHQVTQMGQEVILRCVPISNHLYFYWYRQILGQKVEFLVSFYNNEISEKSEIFDDQFSVERPDGSNFTLKIRSTKLEDSAMYFCASRKREGGTQYFGPGTRLTVL.

The rearrangement links TRBV18 to TRBJ2-7, with TRBD2 identical over 12 bases. CDR1 KGHSH and CDR2 LQKENI come from the germline V gene. With V trimmed by 5 bases and J by 6 bases, 5 bases remained unmatched. The CDR3 contains 14 residues. This chain's CDR3 is CASSSGTSGLEQYF. In nucleotides, the CDR3 is TGTGCCAGCTCAAGCGGGACTAGCGGGCTCGAGCAGTACTTC.

The V gene is TRBV7-3, the J gene TRBJ2-1; 7 nucleotides agree with TRBD2. Germline assignment: CDR1 SGHTA and CDR2 FQGTGA. V lost 5 bases, J lost 6 bases, and 10 bases stayed unmatched. The CDR3 spans 15 residues. The CDR3 reads CASSPRRENVNEQFF. Written as DNA, the CDR3 is TGTGCCAGCAGCCCACGGCGGGAGAACGTCAATGAGCAGTTCTTC.

The chain recombines TRBV27 with TRBJ1-5; D gene uncertain. Germline V gene sequence: CDR1 MNHEY, CDR2 SMNVEV (reference sequence). The CDR3 is 13 amino acids. Trimming took off 4 bases at V and 3 bases at J, with 7 bases between the two ends. The CDR3, as DNA: TGTGCCAGCAGTTCCAGTTCCAATCAGCCCCAGCATTTT. Translated, it gives CASSSSSNQPQHF.

The chain recombines TRBV3-1 (or the pseudogene TRBV3-2) with TRBJ2-2; possibly TRBD1 for D (5 bases). CDR1 is LGHDT and CDR2 is YNNKEL in the germline V gene (reference sequence). V was cut by 4 bases and J by 7 bases, with 13 bases left in between. The CDR3 consists of 14 residues. CDR3 sequence (DNA): TGTGCCAGCAGCCCCCCGGACAAGCACGGGGAGCTGTTTTTT. Its translation is CASSPPDKHGELFF.

This sequence joins TRBV7-2 and TRBJ2-3, with TRBD2 as a possible D gene (5 bases). Germline V CDR1 and CDR2: SGHTA, FQGNSA. CDR3 length: 14 amino acids. Trimming stripped 3 bases from V and 3 bases from J, with 10 bases between. The chain's CDR3 is CASSLAGGTDTQYF. The CDR3 nucleotides are TGTGCCAGCAGCTTGGCGGGCGGGACAGATACGCAGTATTTT.

This clone was observed a few times. The chain links TRBV4-1 to TRBJ1-6; no clear D. The CDR3 is 17 residues long. CDR1 MGHRA and CDR2 YSYEKL come from the germline V gene. Trimming removed 0 bases at V and 0 bases at J, with 9 bases between. Here the CDR3 reads CASSQDLGSSYNSPLHF. The CDR3, as DNA: TGCGCCAGCAGCCAAGATCTGGGCAGCTCCTATAATTCACCCCTCCACTTT.

J is TRBJ1-5 and V is TRBV7-2; the D is unclear. This CDR3 contains 14 residues. The germline V and J ends were trimmed by 1 base and 1 base, with 5 bases remaining between them. Germline V gene sequence: CDR1 SGHTA, CDR2 FQGNSA. In nucleotides, the CDR3 is TGTGCCAGCAGCTTAGGTCCGAGCAATCAGCCCCAGCATTTT. Protein: CASSLGPSNQPQHF.

J is TRBJ1-5 and V is TRBV7-2; TRBD1 matches 7 bases. This CDR3 comprises 16 residues. After removal of 5 bases from V and 5 bases from J, the junction contained 12 bases not matched to a gene. Germline V CDR1 and CDR2: SGHTA, FQGNSA. CDR3 residues: CASSPYETGLHQPQHF. CDR3 DNA sequence: TGTGCCAGCAGCCCCTACGAGACAGGGCTTCATCAGCCCCAGCATTTT.

The chain employs TRBV7-9 and TRBJ1-2; 10 bases line up with TRBD1. The trim removed 5 bases at V and 6 bases at J, leaving 18 bases unmatched. Looked up from germline, CDR1 is SEHNR and CDR2 is FQNEAQ (reference sequence). This CDR3 contains 18 residues. CDR3 DNA sequence: TGTGCCAGCAGCCTCACAGCCGGGACAGGGGCACAAGGTCATGGCTACACCTTC. It is translated as CASSLTAGTGAQGHGYTF.

The chain links TRBV5-6 to TRBJ2-7; TRBD1 matches at 9 bases. The V segment lost 1 base and the J segment 1 base; nucleotides outside the gene matches: 3. There are 15 residues in the CDR3. From germline, CDR1 is SGHDT and CDR2 YYEEEE. The CDR3 sequence is CASSLYRGPSYEQYV. CDR3 sequence (DNA): TGTGCCAGCAGCTTGTACAGGGGGCCATCCTACGAGCAGTACGTC.

The chain has TRBV19 and TRBJ2-4; D is perhaps TRBD1 (6 bases). The V gene lost 3 bases and the J gene lost 0 bases, with 9 bases spanning the gap. CDR3 length equals 15 residues. In germline, CDR1 is LNHDA, CDR2 SQIVND (reference sequence). The CDR3 spells CASSMTGLAKNIQYF. Here the CDR3 DNA reads TGTGCCAGTAGTATGACAGGACTAGCCAAAAACATTCAGTACTTC.

The chain has TRBV28 and TRBJ1-1, with TRBD1 as a possible D gene (6 bases). CDR1 and CDR2 (germline): MDHEN, SYDVKM. Trimming took off 3 bases at V and 9 bases at J, with 11 bases between the two ends. The CDR3 has 12 residues. The CDR3 reads CASSFQGYKAFF. The CDR3 region has the DNA TGTGCCAGCAGTTTCCAGGGGTACAAAGCTTTCTTT.

The J gene is TRBJ2-1, the V gene TRBV28; D remains ambiguous. V was cut by 5 bases and J by 5 bases, with 7 bases left in between. Germline assignment: CDR1 MDHEN and CDR2 SYDVKM. This CDR3 contains 12 residues. DNA of the CDR3: TGTGCCAGCAGTCCCGGTGACAATGAGCAGTTCTTC. Translated: CASSPGDNEQFF. Based on the CDR3 plus reference TRBV28 and TRBJ2-1, the full variable domain is DVKVTQSSRYLVKRTGEKVFLECVQDMDHENMFWYRQDPGLGLRLIYFSYDVKMKEKGDIPEGYSVSREKKERFSLILESASTNQTSMYLCASSPGDNEQFFGPGTRLTVL.

V gene TRBV6-1 combines with J gene TRBJ2-1, with 7 positions matching TRBD1. V was pared by 3 bases and J by 8 bases, with 10 bases of the junction left unmatched. Germline V CDR1 and CDR2: MNHNS, SASEGT. The CDR3 has 15 amino acids. The CDR3 nucleotides read TGTGCCAGCAGTGACGGCAGGGGGATTTACGATGAGCAGTTCTTC. Translated, it gives CASSDGRGIYDEQFF.

The chain uses TRBV7-7 and TRBJ1-3, with 8 bases identical to TRBD1. With 6 bases clipped from V and 2 bases from J, the junction kept 6 bases outside the gene matches. This CDR3 comprises 15 residues. CDR1 and CDR2 from the germline V gene are SSHAT and FNYEAQ (reference sequence). CDR3 amino acids: CASSSARGPGNTIYF. Written as DNA, the CDR3 is TGTGCCAGCAGTTCAGCCAGGGGGCCTGGAAACACCATATATTTT.

The V and J genes are TRBV9 and TRBJ2-7, with TRBD2 matching 10 bases. V lost 4 bases to trimming and J lost 3 bases; unmatched junction nucleotides: 7. The CDR3 has 15 residues. In germline, CDR1 is SGDLS, CDR2 YYNGEE. The CDR3 region is CASSPRLAGHYEQYF. In DNA, the CDR3 is TGTGCCAGCAGCCCTAGACTAGCGGGTCACTACGAGCAGTACTTC.

This sequence joins TRBV6-2 or TRBV6-3 and TRBJ1-2; 9 nucleotides line up with TRBD1. Germline lookup yields CDR1 MNHEY and CDR2 SVGEGT. After removal of 4 bases from V and 7 bases from J, the junction contained 13 bases not matched to a gene. The CDR3 consists of 16 residues. The CDR3: CASSFSGQGIPSGYTF. CDR3 nucleotides: TGTGCCAGCAGTTTTAGCGGACAGGGGATCCCCTCTGGCTACACCTTC.

This clone has just one count. The chain combines TRBV7-7 with TRBJ2-3; TRBD2 aligns across 8 bases. This CDR3 is 15 amino acids long. Germline V gene sequence: CDR1 SSHAT, CDR2 FNYEAQ (reference sequence). Trimming removed 5 bases from V and 3 bases from J; junction bases left unmatched: 7. The CDR3 region has the DNA TGTGCCAGCAGCGGAAGCGGGGGCCCGACAGATACGCAGTATTTT. It codes for CASSGSGGPTDTQYF.

The rearrangement joins TRBV28 to TRBJ2-1; 8 bases fit TRBD2. V gave up 5 bases and J gave up 6 bases; unmatched junction bases: 12. The germline CDR1 and CDR2 sequences are MDHEN and SYDVKM. The CDR3 spans 16 residues. The DNA of the CDR3 is TGTGCCAGCAGTCGGGGGGGAGGGAGGTTTCCCAATGAGCAGTTCTTC. As protein: CASSRGGGRFPNEQFF.

The V gene is TRBV27, the J gene TRBJ1-1, with 8 bases lining up with TRBD1. V shed 4 bases and J 6 bases; nucleotides not matched to a gene: 7. CDR1 MNHEY and CDR2 SMNVEV come from the germline V gene (reference sequence). The CDR3 contains 14 residues. CDR3 sequence: CASSSLDRAAEAFF. CDR3 coding DNA: TGTGCCAGCAGTTCCCTGGACAGGGCGGCTGAAGCTTTCTTT.

The chain combines TRBV6-5 with TRBJ1-2, with 7 bases fitting TRBD1. The germline gives CDR1 MNHEY, CDR2 SVGAGI. Trimming cost V 2 bases and J 4 bases; bases outside gene matches: 4. There are 14 residues in the CDR3. CDR3 nucleotides: TGTGCCAGCAGTTACGAGGGGGCGGGCTATGGCTACACCTTC. This encodes CASSYEGAGYGYTF.

The chain combines TRBV19 with TRBJ1-2; weak D call: TRBD1 (5 bases). Trimming took 6 bases from V and 4 from J, leaving 12 bases between them. This CDR3 contains 13 residues. The germline V gene has CDR1 LNHDA and CDR2 SQIVND (reference sequence). As DNA, the CDR3 is TGTGCCAGTAGCGTGGGGCAGTCCTATGGCTACACCTTC. Translated: CASSVGQSYGYTF.

The chain has TRBV5-1 and TRBJ1-1; weak D call: TRBD1 (6 bases). The V and J ends lost 4 bases and 6 bases respectively, with 22 bases between them. In germline, CDR1 is SGHRS, CDR2 YFSETQ. The CDR3 is 16 residues long. The CDR3 region is CASSEGVGWVAPEAFF. The CDR3 nucleotides are TGCGCCAGCAGCGAGGGGGTAGGGTGGGTAGCGCCTGAAGCTTTCTTT.

The table lists this clone with a few counts. The rearrangement joins TRBV7-9 to TRBJ1-2; TRBD1 matches 9 bases. The CDR3 runs to 16 residues. Unmatched junction bases numbered 8, after V lost 4 bases and J lost 2 bases. Germline-derived CDR1 and CDR2 are SEHNR and FQNEAQ (reference sequence). This CDR3 is CASSSTGTGYNYGYTF. As DNA, the CDR3 is TGTGCCAGCAGCTCCACCGGGACAGGGTACAACTATGGCTACACCTTC.